These 4 T cell receptor beta chains share one sample of origin, sequenced in a study of shared clonotypes between healthy human individuals. Only in-frame clones appear in the TCRdb table, and some are missing; sequencing was by immunoSEQ multiplex PCR. The sample carries under 2.5 million clones, approximately 90% recorded once. Sequencing was performed on naive CD4+ T cells from PBMCs. The sample's subset: CD45RA+ positively selected. The receptor set was obtained from a man between 18 and 29 years old in good health. Some clones in this sample may be carry-over from other donors' samples.

Worth noting for this clone: The same CDR3 can be traced to other DNA sequences in this sample. J is TRBJ2-7 and V is TRBV28; D is unclear. Germline assignment: CDR1 MDHEN and CDR2 SYDVKM. This CDR3 contains 12 residues. Trimming shortened V by 2 bases and J by 4 bases, and 6 bases separated the two germline ends. CDR3 DNA: TGTGCCAGCAGTTTAAGCAGGTACGAGCAGTACTTC. Translated: CASSLSRYEQYF.

The chain is built from TRBV7-6 and TRBJ1-4; TRBD1 matches 7 bases. Germline CDR1 reads SGHVS; CDR2 reads FNYEAQ. With V trimmed by 5 bases and J by 4 bases, 7 bases remained unmatched. The CDR3 is 15 amino acids. CDR3 DNA: TGTGCCAGCAGCCCCAGGCAGGGGGGTAATGAAAAACTGTTTTTT. This translates into CASSPRQGGNEKLFF.

A remark on this clone: The sample has other DNA sequences that encode this CDR3 too. The chain links TRBV18 to TRBJ2-7; the match to TRBD1 covers 7 bases. The V and J ends lost 6 bases and 0 bases, in that order; junction bases with no gene match: 5. Germline CDR1 reads KGHSH; CDR2 reads LQKENI. The CDR3 extends over 14 amino acids. CDR3 nucleotides: TGTGCCAGCTCCCTGGGGACAGTCTCCTACGAGCAGTACTTC. Its translation is CASSLGTVSYEQYF.

V gene TRBV19 combines with J gene TRBJ1-5; D unclear. CDR3 length equals 15 residues. The V gene lost 5 bases and the J gene lost 0 bases, with 11 bases spanning the gap. Germline assignment: CDR1 LNHDA and CDR2 SQIVND (reference sequence). The CDR3 is CASSSTVHSNQPQHF. The DNA of the CDR3 is TGTGCCAGTAGTTCGACCGTGCATAGCAATCAGCCCCAGCATTTT.